The present T cell receptor beta chain was sequenced within a study of T cell changes during pregnancy in multiple sclerosis. Using immunoSEQ multiplex PCR, the repertoire was profiled, and TCRdb retains in-frame clones only, with some absent. This table has tens of thousands of clones, about 91% appearing once. Germline values: CDR1 LGHNA, CDR2 YSLEER. The CDR3 consists of 16 residues. Germline trimming cut 2 bases from V and 6 bases from J; bases unmatched to any gene: 7. The rearrangement links TRBV4-3 to TRBJ2-1; the match to TRBD2 covers 10 bases. The material was CD4+ T cells from peripheral blood mononuclear cells, obtained before pregnancy. The source is a female donor with multiple sclerosis, enrolled in a pregnancy study. This CDR3 is CASSQLLLAGRNEQFF. The CDR3 bases are TGCGCCAGCAGCCAACTCTTACTAGCGGGACGCAATGAGCAGTTCTTC.